These T cell receptor beta chains were read from a single sample in a study of T cell responses to AZD1222 COVID-19 vaccine. This table comes from immunoSEQ multiplex PCR, and its TCRdb copy is limited to in-frame clones, with some not included. Of approximately 100,000 clones listed, roughly 90% are singletons. The sample in question was peripheral blood, obtained on day 0 of MenACWY control vaccination. These receptors were taken from an adult in good health. CDR3s leave out the opening cysteine and the closing phenylalanine or tryptophan.

TRBV10-3	TRBJ2-7	AIRSTSGGAYSYEQY
TRBV4-1	TRBJ1-4	ASSQVLQESEKLF
TRBV29-1	TRBJ1-1	SVAPGGNTEAF
TRBV5-1	TRBJ2-5	ASSPQGLAVQETQY
TRBV14	TRBJ2-5	ASSQSRETQY
TRBV27	TRBJ2-7	ASSPDRGAGYEQY
TRBV6-6	TRBJ2-1	ASRIGFFQYNEQF
TRBV5-4	TRBJ1-2	ASSPTGTNYGYT
TRBV15	TRBJ2-1	ATSSPGGSGRNLNYNEQF
TRBV7-8	TRBJ2-1	ASSFGTNNEQF
TRBV3-1/TRBV3-2	TRBJ2-1	ASSQSQKEQF
TRBV30	TRBJ2-1	AWSVDPTPFNEQF
TRBV6-5	TRBJ1-4	ASGTGLTNEKLF
TRBV4-1	TRBJ1-4	ASSQDSPGSNEKLF
TRBV7-9	TRBJ1-1	ASSLVQANTEAF
TRBV7-2	TRBJ1-2	ASSPAGVTPYGYT
TRBV28	TRBJ2-3	ASSRTRSTDTQY
TRBV2	TRBJ1-6	ASSERPGGNSPLH
TRBV13	TRBJ2-2	ASPYLGLRNTGELF
TRBV19	TRBJ1-5	ASSIPGTAYDTGQPQH
TRBV18	TRBJ1-2	ASSPTEGAVVGYT
TRBV28	TRBJ1-2	ASSPTVNYGYT
TRBV6-5	TRBJ2-1	ASSPTSGDYNEQF
TRBV11-2	TRBJ2-3	ASSNTLSGEGTQY
TRBV28	TRBJ2-7	ASLATGSYEQY
TRBV28	TRBJ2-5	ASSLSGQGAGETQY
TRBV14	TRBJ1-1	ASSPTGYRTEAF
TRBV2	TRBJ2-7	ASSPRTSGVYEQY
TRBV6-5	TRBJ1-1	ASSRGALTEAF
TRBV11-2	TRBJ1-1	ASSLATRGNTEAF
TRBV9	TRBJ1-4	ASSVADGPQPGEKLF
TRBV3-1/TRBV3-2	TRBJ2-1	ASSPRRLLIYNEQF
TRBV5-1	TRBJ2-6	ASSWVSGANVLT
TRBV28	TRBJ2-3	ASRRGLASTDTQY
TRBV7-9	TRBJ2-2	ASSLVGTGRTGELF
TRBV7-9	TRBJ2-5	ASSPTGLSQETQY
TRBV7-8	TRBJ1-1	ASSRPNTEAF
TRBV19	TRBJ2-7	ASSISFERSYEQY
TRBV5-1	TRBJ2-1	ASRQGDEQF
TRBV28	TRBJ2-5	ASSLMTGLIETQY
TRBV9	TRBJ2-3	ASSGSAFITDTQY
TRBV5-6	TRBJ1-2	ASSSGQNYGYT
TRBV28	TRBJ1-6	ASTHGPSGFNSYNSPLH
TRBV3-1/TRBV3-2	TRBJ2-5	ASSQVASGGHQETQY
TRBV7-3	TRBJ2-1	ASSLQSCASGGACEQF
TRBV6-5	TRBJ1-2	ASRPARTGETGYT
TRBV5-4	TRBJ2-1	ASSLPGTSGSEQF
TRBV4-1	TRBJ1-2	ASSPADRADYGYT
TRBV6-7	TRBJ1-4	ASSCLYRANEKLF
TRBV9	TRBJ2-7	ASSGSGRAYEQY